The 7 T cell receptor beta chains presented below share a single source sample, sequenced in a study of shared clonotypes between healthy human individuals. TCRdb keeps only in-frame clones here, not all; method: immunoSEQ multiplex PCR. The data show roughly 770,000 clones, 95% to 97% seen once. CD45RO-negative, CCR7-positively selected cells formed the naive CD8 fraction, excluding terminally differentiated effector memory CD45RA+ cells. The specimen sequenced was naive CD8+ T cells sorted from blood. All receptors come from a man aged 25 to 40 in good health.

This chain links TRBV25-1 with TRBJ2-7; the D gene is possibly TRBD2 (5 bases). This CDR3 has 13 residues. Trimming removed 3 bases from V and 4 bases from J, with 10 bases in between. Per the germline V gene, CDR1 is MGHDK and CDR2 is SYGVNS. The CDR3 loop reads CASSDLAAYEQYF. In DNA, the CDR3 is TGTGCCAGCAGTGATCTAGCAGCATACGAGCAGTACTTC.

DNA of the CDR3: TGTGCCAGTTCCGGGACAGCATATGAAGCTTTCTTT. This codes for CASSGTAYEAFF. This chain links TRBV18 with TRBJ1-1; TRBD1 matches at 7 bases. Germline trimming cut 9 bases from V and 7 bases from J; bases unmatched to any gene: 8. The length of the CDR3 is 12 residues. CDR1 is KGHSH and CDR2 is LQKENI in the germline V gene.

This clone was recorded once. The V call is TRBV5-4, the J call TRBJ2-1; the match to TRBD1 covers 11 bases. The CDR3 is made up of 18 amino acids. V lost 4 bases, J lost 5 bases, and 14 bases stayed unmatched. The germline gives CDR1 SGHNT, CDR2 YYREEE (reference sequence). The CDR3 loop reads CASSKVPGQGVLDNEQFF. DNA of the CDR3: TGTGCCAGCAGCAAAGTCCCGGGACAGGGGGTACTGGACAATGAGCAGTTCTTC. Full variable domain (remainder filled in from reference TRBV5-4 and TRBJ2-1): ETGVTQSPTHLIKTRGQQVTLRCSSQSGHNTVSWYQQALGQGPQFIFQYYREEENGRGNFPPRFSGLQFPNYSSELNVNALELDDSALYLCASSKVPGQGVLDNEQFFGPGTRLTVL.

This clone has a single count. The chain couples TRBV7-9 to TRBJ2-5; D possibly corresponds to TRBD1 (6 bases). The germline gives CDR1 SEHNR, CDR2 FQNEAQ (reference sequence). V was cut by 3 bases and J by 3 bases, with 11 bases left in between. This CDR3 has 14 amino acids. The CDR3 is CASSFTGNEETQYF. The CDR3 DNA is TGTGCCAGCAGCTTCACAGGGAATGAAGAGACCCAGTACTTC.

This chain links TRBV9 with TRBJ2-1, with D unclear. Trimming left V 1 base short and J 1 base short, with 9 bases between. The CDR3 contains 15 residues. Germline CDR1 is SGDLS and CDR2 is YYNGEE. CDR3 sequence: CASSVTESSYNEQFF. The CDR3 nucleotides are TGTGCCAGCAGCGTAACAGAGAGTTCCTACAATGAGCAGTTCTTC.

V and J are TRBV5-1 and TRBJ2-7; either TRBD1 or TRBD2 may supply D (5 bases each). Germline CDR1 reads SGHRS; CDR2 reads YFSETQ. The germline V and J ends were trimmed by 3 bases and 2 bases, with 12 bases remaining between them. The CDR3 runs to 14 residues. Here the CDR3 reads CASSSGTATYEQYF. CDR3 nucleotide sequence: TGCGCCAGCAGCTCAGGGACGGCCACCTACGAGCAGTACTTC.

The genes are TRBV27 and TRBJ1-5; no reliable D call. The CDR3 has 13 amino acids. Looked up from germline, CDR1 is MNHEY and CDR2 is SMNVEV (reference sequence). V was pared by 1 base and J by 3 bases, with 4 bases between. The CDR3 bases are TGTGCCAGCAGTTTATTTCCCAATCAGCCCCAGCATTTT. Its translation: CASSLFPNQPQHF.